Listed below are T cell receptor beta chains from one sample, sequenced in a study of shared clonotypes between healthy human individuals. Measured with immunoSEQ multiplex PCR; TCRdb has only the in-frame clones, and not every one. The sample consists of more than 900,000 clones, roughly 74% of them appearing once. Source material: memory CD4+ T cells from PBMCs. These receptors were collected from a man between 18 and 35 years old in good health. Some clones in this sample may be carry-over from other donors' samples. Each CDR3 is given with its conserved first and last residue.

TRBV7-2,TRBJ2-7,15,CASSRDRLSSYEQYF
TRBV10-2,TRBJ2-7,14,CASRTGQGVYEQYF
TRBV28,TRBJ2-5,14,CASSLEQGEGTQYF
TRBV7-9,TRBJ1-2,15,CASSLWTGIVGGYTF
TRBV6-5,TRBJ2-3,15,CASRDRGRGTDTQYF
TRBV7-3,TRBJ2-4,16,CASSLGGSLAKNIQYF
TRBV5-6,TRBJ2-1,13,CASSLLRSNEQFF
TRBV27,TRBJ1-1,15,CASRVRDRGPSEAFF
TRBV13,TRBJ2-5,16,CASSLERTGPKGTQYF
TRBV11-2,TRBJ2-3,15,CASSLALAGTDTQYF
TRBV6-1,TRBJ2-3,14,CASSVQGFPDTQYF
TRBV9,TRBJ2-3,15,CASSVRTGSTDTQYF
TRBV20-1,TRBJ2-7,11,CSASTQYEQYF
TRBV15,TRBJ2-7,15,CATSMKRAPDWEQYF
TRBV20-1,TRBJ2-5,11,CSAGPRETQYF
TRBV30,TRBJ2-6,13,CAWSVWGGNVLTF
TRBV4-1,TRBJ1-5,14,CASSLYERDQPQHF
TRBV2,TRBJ2-1,15,CASFAVAVRYNEQFF
TRBV10-2,TRBJ2-7,16,CASSESLGEGSYEQYF
TRBV5-1,TRBJ2-2,15,CASSLGQIDTGELFF
TRBV9,TRBJ2-3,14,CASSSRSTTDTQYF
TRBV6-1,TRBJ2-1,15,CASSGFQGGYNEQFF
TRBV5-1,TRBJ1-1,15,CASSLEGLTNTEAFF
TRBV28,TRBJ1-1,15,CASSGTGRKDTEAFF